This T cell receptor beta chain was retrieved from a study of cytomegalovirus exposure and HLA in healthy donors. Study overall: Per a later analysis, the roughly 690 first-cohort and 120 validation repertoires shared one platform.

Overall study findings and caveats: For most TCR sequences rarity was the rule, although some public TCRs occurred in many donors. Specificity for CMV antigens was confirmed in vitro for a few of the CMV-associated chains. Among TCR beta chains, those listed as cytomegalovirus-associated numbered some 170.

The method was immunoSEQ multiplex PCR; TCRdb's version includes in-frame clones alone and lacks a portion of them. The sample yields 110,000 to 150,000 clones, approximately 90% seen once. Germline CDR1 is SGHTA and CDR2 is FQGTGA. The V end was cut by 7 bases, the J end by 5 bases, with 18 bases between. The CDR3 consists of 14 residues. Notes on this clone: Antigen specificity is unknown.

The chain carries TRBV7-3 and TRBJ2-7; D gene uncertain. This clonotype was obtained from a woman between 25 and 40 years old in good health and CMV-seropositive. Sequenced material: PBMCs. CDR3 residues: CASKPPPELHEQYF. The CDR3 DNA reads TGTGCCAGCAAACCCCCCCCGGAGCTCCACGAGCAGTACTTC.